Each of the 27 T cell receptor beta chains below was sequenced from the same sample in a study of shared clonotypes between healthy human individuals. This table comes from immunoSEQ multiplex PCR, and its TCRdb copy is limited to in-frame clones, with some not included. The sample consists of about 1 million clones, 70% to 80% of them appearing once. The material sequenced was memory CD4+ T cells sorted from blood. Subset given: CD45RA-negative fraction. Every receptor here comes from a man aged 18-30 years in good health.

The rearrangement uses TRBV19 and TRBJ2-2, with D possibly being TRBD1 (5 bases). The CDR3 runs to 12 residues. Trimming stripped 8 bases from V and 6 bases from J, with 10 bases between. Germline CDR1 LNHDA, CDR2 SQIVND (reference sequence). As DNA, the CDR3 is TGTGCCAGTGGACACTGGGCCGGGGAGCTGTTTTTT. It translates to CASGHWAGELFF.

The chain joins TRBV6-5 to TRBJ1-5; TRBD1 might be the D (5 bases). Germline V gene sequence: CDR1 MNHEY, CDR2 SVGAGI. The CDR3 runs 12 residues. The V and J ends lost 6 bases and 4 bases respectively, with 7 bases between them. Written as DNA, the CDR3 is TGTGCCAGCAGAAAGGGGAATCAGCCCCAGCATTTT. It translates to CASRKGNQPQHF.

The chain links TRBV29-1 to TRBJ2-1, with D perhaps assigned TRBD1 or TRBD2 (5 bases each). The CDR3 runs to 13 residues. CDR1 is SQVTM, CDR2 ANQGSEA, per germline. Trimming pared 5 bases from V and 4 bases from J, leaving 12 bases between. The CDR3, as DNA: TGCAGCGTTATGCGAGGGGTTTACAATGAGCAGTTCTTC. This codes for CSVMRGVYNEQFF.

This clone has more than one count but fewer than ten. The chain couples TRBV30 to TRBJ1-5; tentative D call: TRBD1 (5 bases). V was trimmed by 4 bases and J by 0 bases, leaving 7 bases between them. Germline loops: CDR1 GTSNPN, CDR2 SVGIG (reference sequence). This CDR3 comprises 13 residues. The CDR3 nucleotides read TGTGCCTGGAATACAGGTAGCAATCAGCCCCAGCATTTT. Translation: CAWNTGSNQPQHF.

This clone was detected only once. The gene calls are TRBV9 and TRBJ2-7, with 7 positions matching TRBD2. After removal of 4 bases from V and 3 bases from J, the junction contained 10 bases not matched to a gene. The CDR3 is 15 amino acids. Germline CDR1 is SGDLS and CDR2 is YYNGEE. The CDR3 coding sequence is TGTGCCAGCAGCCCTCACCAAGCGGGGAACTACGAGCAGTACTTC. Translating gives CASSPHQAGNYEQYF.

This clone was counted ten times or more. This chain links TRBV30 with TRBJ2-2, with TRBD1 matching over 10 bases. CDR1 and CDR2 (germline): GTSNPN, SVGIG (reference sequence). CDR3 length equals 15 residues. V dropped 3 bases and J dropped 6; count of bases not matched to a gene: 7. The CDR3 DNA follows: TGTGCCTGGAGCAGGGGGACAGGGGAGGCCGGGGAGCTGTTTTTT. This gives the protein CAWSRGTGEAGELFF.

The J gene is TRBJ2-7, the V gene TRBV9, with 7 bases matching TRBD1. Trimming removed 0 bases from V and 2 bases from J; junction bases left unmatched: 5. Germline V gives CDR1 SGDLS, CDR2 YYNGEE. CDR3 length: 15 residues. CDR3 in amino acids: CASSVGGDSPYEQYF. CDR3 DNA sequence: TGTGCCAGCAGCGTAGGAGGGGACAGTCCCTACGAGCAGTACTTC. Based on the CDR3 plus reference TRBV9 and TRBJ2-7, the full variable domain is DSGVTQTPKHLITATGQRVTLRCSPRSGDLSVYWYQQSLDQGLQFLIQYYNGEERAKGNILERFSAQQFPDLHSELNLSSLELGDSALYFCASSVGGDSPYEQYFGPGTRLTVT.

This clone was recorded a few times. For the CDR3, the DNA is TGTGCCAGCAGCCCTAGCCCGGGTAAGAGCTCTGGAAACACCATATATTTT. Translated: CASSPSPGKSSGNTIYF. The rearrangement joins TRBV9 to TRBJ1-3; D not certain. CDR1 is SGDLS, CDR2 YYNGEE, per germline. Trimming removed 4 bases at V and 0 bases at J, with 17 bases between. This CDR3 region has 17 residues. The full variable domain, with the rest looked up from reference TRBV9 and TRBJ1-3, is DSGVTQTPKHLITATGQRVTLRCSPRSGDLSVYWYQQSLDQGLQFLIQYYNGEERAKGNILERFSAQQFPDLHSELNLSSLELGDSALYFCASSPSPGKSSGNTIYFGEGSWLTVV.

The V and J genes are TRBV25-1 and TRBJ2-5, with D tentatively TRBD2 (6 bases). The DNA matches TRBJ2-7 better at its end, which makes the J call doubtful. The V gene's germline CDR1 is MGHDK and CDR2 SYGVNS. The CDR3 extends over 14 amino acids. CDR3 residues: CASSGGTGRSEQYF. Written as DNA, the CDR3 is TGTGCCAGCAGTGGAGGGACTGGGAGAAGCGAGCAGTACTTC.

The gene calls are TRBV7-2 and TRBJ1-3; the D is unclear. The V end was cut by 2 bases, the J end by 4 bases, with 6 bases between. CDR3 length: 13 residues. Per the germline V gene, CDR1 is SGHTA and CDR2 is FQGNSA. CDR3 region: CASSLYRGNTIYF. As DNA, the CDR3 is TGTGCCAGCAGCTTATATAGGGGAAACACCATATATTTT.

As for this clone: Different DNA sequences within this sample yield the same CDR3. The V and J genes are TRBV7-8 and TRBJ1-1; the D is unclear. CDR3 length equals 13 residues. The V gene lost 1 base and the J gene lost 2 bases, with 5 bases spanning the gap. Germline-derived CDR1 and CDR2 are SGHVS and FQNEAQ. CDR3 protein: CASSLVGNTEAFF. The CDR3 nucleotides are TGTGCCAGCAGCTTAGTGGGAAACACTGAAGCTTTCTTT.

This clone was detected once. This sequence joins TRBV5-1 and TRBJ2-2; D uncertain. The CDR3 consists of 14 residues. The germline CDR1 and CDR2 sequences are SGHRS and YFSETQ. V was clipped by 4 bases and J by 4 bases, with 11 bases between them. The CDR3 nucleotides are TGCGCCAGCAGCCCGCTGGGCATCACCGGGGAGCTGTTTTTT. Its protein is CASSPLGITGELFF.

In its sample, this clone was seen a few times. V is TRBV5-4 and J is TRBJ2-5; D might be TRBD1 (5 bases). CDR1 and CDR2 (germline): SGHNT, YYREEE (reference sequence). Deletions cut 4 bases from V and 6 bases from J, with 13 bases between. This CDR3 has 13 amino acids. The CDR3 loop is CASSMDMEKTQYF. The CDR3 nucleotides are TGTGCCAGCAGCATGGACATGGAGAAGACCCAGTACTTC.

Worth noting for this clone: It differs at one base from a far larger clone, so likely a read error. In the same sample, other DNA sequences code for this CDR3. V is TRBV13 and J is TRBJ1-3, with 7 bases fitting TRBD1. The CDR3 length is 15 residues. Germline V gene data show CDR1 as PRHDT and CDR2 as FYEKMQ (reference sequence). The CDR3 loop is CASSDRASGGNTIYF. In DNA form, the CDR3 reads TGCGCCAGCAGCGACAGGGCTTCGGGTGGAAACACCATATATTTT.

This clone was recorded at least ten times. This CDR3 is also generated by other DNA sequences in the sample. This sequence joins TRBV29-1 and TRBJ1-1; the D is unclear. Germline CDR1 SQVTM, CDR2 ANQGSEA. The CDR3 loop spans 8 amino acids. The V end lost 1 base, the J end lost 11 bases, and 2 bases lay between the germline ends. The CDR3 sequence: CSVEGAFF. The CDR3 nucleotides are TGCAGCGTTGAAGGTGCTTTCTTT. Together with reference TRBV29-1 and TRBJ1-1, the CDR3 gives the full variable domain: SAVISQKPSRDICQRGTSLTIQCQVDSQVTMMFWYRQQPGQSLTLIATANQGSEATYESGFVIDKFPISRPNLTFSTLTVSNMSPEDSSIYLCSVEGAFFGQGTRLTVV.

This clone appeared a single time. The V gene is TRBV7-9, the J gene TRBJ1-4; D might be TRBD1 (5 bases). There are 16 residues in the CDR3. The V and J ends lost 7 bases and 0 bases respectively, with 15 bases between them. Germline V gene sequence: CDR1 SEHNR, CDR2 FQNEAQ (reference sequence). The CDR3 protein is CASIKGETTTNEKLFF. The CDR3 nucleotides read TGTGCCAGCATCAAAGGGGAGACAACAACTAATGAAAAACTGTTTTTT.

This clone was recorded only once. V gene TRBV19 combines with J gene TRBJ1-6, with D possibly TRBD1 on 6 matching bases. Trimming pared 4 bases from V and 8 bases from J, leaving 21 bases between. CDR1 and CDR2 (germline): LNHDA, SQIVND (reference sequence). This CDR3 contains 17 residues. The CDR3 DNA reads TGTGCCAGTAGTACGGACCTTGGCGGGGGCGCTTATTCACCCCTCCACTTT. It specifies CASSTDLGGGAYSPLHF.

This chain connects TRBV28 to TRBJ1-2; TRBD1 matches 8 bases. Germline values: CDR1 MDHEN, CDR2 SYDVKM. J gave up 6 bases and V 7 bases, and 1 base lay outside the gene matches. This CDR3 has 11 amino acids. The CDR3 nucleotides are TGTGCCAGCAAACAGGGGGATGGCTACACCTTC. It is translated as CASKQGDGYTF.

The J gene is TRBJ1-4, the V gene TRBV29-1; possible D gene TRBD1, 6 bases. Between the trimmed V and J ends, which lost 6 bases and 0 bases, there was a span of 8 bases. The length of the CDR3 is 13 residues. Germline CDR1 and CDR2: SQVTM and ANQGSEA. CDR3 nucleotides: TGCAGCGTACAGGGCTCAACTAATGAAAAACTGTTTTTT. It codes for CSVQGSTNEKLFF.

This clone was counted ten times or more. This sequence joins TRBV6-5 and TRBJ1-2; the D is unclear. This CDR3 is 12 amino acids long. Trimming left V 6 bases short and J 1 base short, with 6 bases between. Germline loops: CDR1 MNHEY, CDR2 SVGAGI. DNA of the CDR3: TGTGCCAGCAGGAAGATTAACTATGGCTACACCTTC. Its translation is CASRKINYGYTF.

The V gene is TRBV28, the J gene TRBJ1-5; the D gene is possibly TRBD1 (6 bases). In germline, CDR1 is MDHEN, CDR2 SYDVKM. Trimming shortened V by 3 bases and J by 0 bases, and 12 bases separated the two germline ends. This CDR3 region has 16 residues. The CDR3 reads CASSLGQGYSNQPQHF. The CDR3 bases are TGTGCCAGCAGTTTGGGCCAGGGGTATAGCAATCAGCCCCAGCATTTT. The full variable domain, rest sourced from reference TRBV28 and TRBJ1-5, is DVKVTQSSRYLVKRTGEKVFLECVQDMDHENMFWYRQDPGLGLRLIYFSYDVKMKEKGDIPEGYSVSREKKERFSLILESASTNQTSMYLCASSLGQGYSNQPQHFGDGTRLSIL.

This sequence joins TRBV2 and TRBJ2-1; 8 nucleotides align to TRBD2. J lost 7 bases, V lost 6 bases, and 11 bases had no gene match. The CDR3 runs to 15 residues. Germline CDR1 reads SNHLY; CDR2 reads FYNNEI. Here the CDR3 reads CASSGRGTRRNEQFF. The CDR3 region has the DNA TGTGCCAGCAGCGGCCGCGGGACTAGAAGGAATGAGCAGTTCTTC.

The chain uses TRBV28 and TRBJ1-1; the match to TRBD1 covers 7 bases. V lost 7 bases and J lost 6; bases outside the gene matches: 8. Germline CDR1 is MDHEN and CDR2 is SYDVKM. This CDR3 has 13 residues. DNA of the CDR3: TGTGCCAGCAAGAGGGGGCGCGGGTCTGAAGCTTTCTTT. Protein: CASKRGRGSEAFF.

This chain joins TRBV5-1 and TRBJ2-7, with D hard to call. V gave up 9 bases and J gave up 5 bases, with 21 bases separating them. Germline V gene sequence: CDR1 SGHRS, CDR2 YFSETQ. The CDR3 length is 14 residues. The CDR3 loop is CATKRDPGRDEQYF. The CDR3 DNA is TGCGCCACCAAGAGAGACCCAGGACGGGACGAGCAGTACTTC.

V and J are TRBV11-2 and TRBJ1-5, with D perhaps TRBD1 (5 bases). The CDR3 contains 14 residues. The V end lost 5 bases, the J end lost 0 bases, and 8 bases lay between the germline ends. Per germline, CDR1 SGHAT and CDR2 FQNNGV. The CDR3 loop reads CASSRGLSNQPQHF. In DNA form, the CDR3 reads TGTGCCAGCAGCCGGGGCCTTAGCAATCAGCCCCAGCATTTT.

The chain couples TRBV7-3 to TRBJ2-2, with D possibly being TRBD1 or TRBD2 (5 bases each). Germline values: CDR1 SGHTA, CDR2 FQGTGA. The CDR3 extends over 13 amino acids. Trimming took off 5 bases at V and 2 bases at J, with 6 bases between the two ends. The CDR3 loop is CASSRDNTGELFF. Here the CDR3 DNA reads TGTGCCAGCAGCCGGGACAACACCGGGGAGCTGTTTTTT.

The chain couples TRBV10-1 to TRBJ2-2, with a weak D call TRBD1 (6 bases). The CDR3 consists of 14 residues. Germline CDR1 and CDR2: WNHNN and SYGVQD (reference sequence). Trimming took 6 bases from V and 4 from J, leaving 12 bases between them. The CDR3 loop is CASRREGGTGELFF. CDR3 sequence (DNA): TGCGCCAGCAGGAGAGAAGGGGGCACCGGGGAGCTGTTTTTT.